Below, 21 T cell receptor beta chains from the same sample are listed, as sequenced in a study of OX40 agonist ivuxolimab in advanced cancers. TCRdb's table, derived via immunoSEQ multiplex PCR, lists solely in-frame clones and lacks some. Of around 64,000 clones in the sample, 90% to 95% were seen once. The sequencing here drew on CD4+ or CD8+ T cells sorted from blood, taken in a trial of the OX40 agonist ivuxolimab. These receptors were collected from an adult with an advanced solid tumor such as melanoma, head and neck, liver or kidney cancer.

The chain carries TRBV6-5 and TRBJ2-1; 7 nucleotides match TRBD1. Germline CDR1 MNHEY, CDR2 SVGAGI. V lost 3 bases and J lost 8; bases outside the gene matches: 13. The CDR3 totals 16 residues. CDR3 in DNA: TGTGCCAGCAGTTATAGGATAGAGGGGGCTCTAGATGAGCAGTTCTTC. This codes for CASSYRIEGALDEQFF.

The chain is built from TRBV2 and TRBJ1-4; weak D call: TRBD1 (5 bases). The V end lost 8 bases, the J end lost 0 bases, and 10 bases lay between the germline ends. CDR3 length: 14 amino acids. Per germline, CDR1 SNHLY and CDR2 FYNNEI. CDR3 protein: CASDPGPTNEKLFF. In DNA, the CDR3 is TGTGCCAGCGACCCGGGGCCAACTAATGAAAAACTGTTTTTT. The variable domain in full, completed from reference TRBV2 and TRBJ1-4, reads EPEVTQTPSHQVTQMGQEVILRCVPISNHLYFYWYRQILGQKVEFLVSFYNNEISEKSEIFDDQFSVERPDGSNFTLKIRSTKLEDSAMYFCASDPGPTNEKLFFGSGTQLSVL.

The chain carries TRBV11-2 and TRBJ2-3; 13 bases agree with TRBD2. There are 16 residues in the CDR3. Losses at the gene ends were 5 bases for V and 6 bases for J; bases not matched to a gene: 8. Germline CDR1 is SGHAT and CDR2 is FQNNGV. The CDR3 loop is CASSRGLAGPVDTQYF. For the CDR3, the DNA is TGTGCCAGCAGCCGGGGACTAGCGGGGCCAGTCGATACGCAGTATTTT. The whole variable domain, filled in from reference TRBV11-2 and TRBJ2-3, reads EAGVAQSPRYKIIEKRQSVAFWCNPISGHATLYWYQQILGQGPKLLIQFQNNGVVDDSQLPKDRFSAERLKGVDSTLKIQPAKLEDSAVYLCASSRGLAGPVDTQYFGPGTRLTVL.

This rearrangement joins TRBV13 to TRBJ1-6; D is undetermined. The V end was cut by 4 bases, the J end by 6 bases, with 10 bases between. The CDR3 loop spans 14 amino acids. Germline assignment: CDR1 PRHDT and CDR2 FYEKMQ (reference sequence). CDR3 region: CASSSRETNSPLHF. In DNA, the CDR3 is TGTGCCAGCAGCTCCCGGGAGACTAATTCACCCCTCCACTTT. The variable domain in full, completed from reference TRBV13 and TRBJ1-6, reads AAGVIQSPRHLIKEKRETATLKCYPIPRHDTVYWYQQGPGQDPQFLISFYEKMQSDKGSIPDRFSAQQFSDYHSELNMSSLELGDSALYFCASSSRETNSPLHFGNGTRLTVT.

V and J are TRBV21-1 and TRBJ2-5; the table assigns TRBD2, which was not confirmed against the DNA. TRBV21-1 is a recognized pseudogene. The CDR3 runs 17 residues. This chain's CDR3 is CASSPPRGLAAQETQYF. CDR3 nucleotide sequence: TGTGCCAGCAGCCCCCCCCGGGGACTAGCGGCCCAAGAGACCCAGTACTTC.

The CDR3 coding sequence is TGTGCCACCAGCGAGGGGACGACGGCCTTCACAGATACGCAGTATTTT. Translating gives CATSEGTTAFTDTQYF. The J gene is TRBJ2-3, the V gene TRBV15, with D perhaps matching TRBD1 or TRBD2 (5 bases each). Germline CDR1 reads LNHNV; CDR2 reads YYDKDF (reference sequence). The V end was cut by 5 bases, the J end by 2 bases, with 17 bases between. The CDR3 extends over 16 amino acids.

V usage is TRBV9 and J usage is TRBJ2-1; D is ambiguous. There are 16 residues in the CDR3. Germline V lookup: CDR1 SGDLS, CDR2 YYNGEE. The germline V and J ends were trimmed by 0 bases and 2 bases, with 12 bases remaining between them. CDR3 bases: TGTGCCAGCAGCGTAGGTTCAGGCGAGGCCTACAATGAGCAGTTCTTC. Encoded protein: CASSVGSGEAYNEQFF.

The rearrangement links TRBV19 to TRBJ1-5; D is uncertain. With 11 bases removed from V and 3 bases from J, the gap between germline ends came to 14 bases. CDR1 and CDR2 from the germline V gene are LNHDA and SQIVND (reference sequence). This CDR3 is 13 amino acids long. The CDR3 loop is CAARLDSNQPQHF. CDR3 bases: TGTGCCGCTCGACTGGACTCCAATCAGCCCCAGCATTTT.

V is TRBV2 and J is TRBJ2-5; D ambiguous. Looked up from germline, CDR1 is SNHLY and CDR2 is FYNNEI. The CDR3 extends over 14 amino acids. The V and J ends lost 0 bases and 5 bases respectively, with 10 bases between them. The CDR3 here is CASSEAMKRETQYF. For the CDR3, the DNA is TGTGCCAGCAGTGAAGCAATGAAGAGGGAGACCCAGTACTTC.

The chain has TRBV5-4 and TRBJ2-2, with D possibly being TRBD2 (6 bases). The CDR3 contains 14 residues. V was cut by 0 bases and J by 6 bases, with 9 bases left in between. CDR1 is SGHNT, CDR2 YYREEE, per germline (reference sequence). CDR3 DNA: TGTGCCAGCAGCTTGGTAGGGGAGGCCGGGGAGCTGTTTTTT. This sequence encodes CASSLVGEAGELFF.

The gene calls are TRBV5-1 and TRBJ2-7; D could derive from TRBD1 or TRBD2 (5 bases each). Trimming shortened V by 0 bases and J by 0 bases, and 10 bases separated the two germline ends. This CDR3 is 15 amino acids long. Germline-derived CDR1 and CDR2 are SGHRS and YFSETQ. CDR3 region: CASSLAGTDSYEQYF. The CDR3 DNA follows: TGCGCCAGCAGCTTGGCCGGGACGGACTCCTACGAGCAGTACTTC.

CDR3 sequence (DNA): TGTGCCACCAGCATTAACAGGGGGTTGAACACTGAAGCTTTCTTT. It encodes CATSINRGLNTEAFF. V gene TRBV15 combines with J gene TRBJ1-1; 8 bases are a match to TRBD1. Germline CDR1 reads LNHNV; CDR2 reads YYDKDF (reference sequence). The CDR3 is 15 residues long. Trimming at V came to 4 bases and at J to 0 bases, leaving 4 bases not matched to a gene.

The rearrangement links TRBV7-9 to TRBJ1-2; D is undetermined. The CDR3 is made up of 12 amino acids. CDR1 and CDR2 from the germline V gene are SEHNR and FQNEAQ (reference sequence). The V and J ends lost 1 base and 7 bases respectively, with 7 bases between them. CDR3 coding DNA: TGTGCCAGCAGCTTAGGGGATCTTGGCTACACCTTC. Its protein is CASSLGDLGYTF.

The chain has TRBV5-1 and TRBJ1-1; no definite D call. The V end lost 5 bases, the J end lost 1 base, and 6 bases lay between the germline ends. CDR1 is SGHRS, CDR2 YFSETQ, per germline. The CDR3 extends over 12 amino acids. The CDR3 loop is CASRISNTEAFF. The DNA of the CDR3 is TGCGCCAGCAGGATTTCGAACACTGAAGCTTTCTTT. Variable domain in full (rest from reference TRBV5-1 and TRBJ1-1): KAGVTQTPRYLIKTRGQQVTLSCSPISGHRSVSWYQQTPGQGLQFLFEYFSETQRNKGNFPGRFSGRQFSNSRSEMNVSTLELGDSALYLCASRISNTEAFFGQGTRLTVV.

The chain carries TRBV13 and TRBJ1-5; no clear D gene. The CDR3 is 13 residues long. The germline V and J ends were trimmed by 4 bases and 9 bases, with 13 bases remaining between them. Looked up from germline, CDR1 is PRHDT and CDR2 is FYEKMQ (reference sequence). CDR3 nucleotide sequence: TGTGCCAGCAGCTCCCGTTTATTTGGGCCCCAGCATTTT. This gives the protein CASSSRLFGPQHF. The variable domain in full, with the rest retrieved from reference TRBV13 and TRBJ1-5, is AAGVIQSPRHLIKEKRETATLKCYPIPRHDTVYWYQQGPGQDPQFLISFYEKMQSDKGSIPDRFSAQQFSDYHSELNMSSLELGDSALYFCASSSRLFGPQHFGDGTRLSIL.

The chain employs TRBV7-3 and TRBJ2-1, with 8 bases that match TRBD1. The germline V gene has CDR1 SGHTA and CDR2 FQGTGA. Trimming took 0 bases from V and 8 from J; bases not matched to a gene: 15. There are 18 residues in the CDR3. CDR3: CASSLTRSGTGGLDEQFF. As DNA, the CDR3 is TGTGCCAGCAGCTTAACTCGGTCCGGGACAGGAGGGTTGGATGAGCAGTTCTTC.

The rearrangement uses TRBV7-6 and TRBJ2-3; TRBD2 is a possible D gene (5 bases). The CDR3 is 14 amino acids. The V gene lost 5 bases and the J gene lost 6 bases, with 15 bases spanning the gap. CDR1 is SGHVS, CDR2 FNYEAQ, per germline. CDR3 DNA sequence: TGTGCCAGCAGCAACCGGGATTGGCCGGATACGCAGTATTTT. Protein: CASSNRDWPDTQYF.

The rearrangement uses TRBV7-2 and TRBJ2-6; the D is unclear. The CDR3 has 18 residues. V gave up 4 bases and J gave up 0 bases, with 16 bases separating them. The germline CDR1 and CDR2 sequences are SGHTA and FQGNSA. The CDR3 here is CASSSPSLTHSGANVLTF. CDR3 DNA: TGTGCCAGCAGCTCCCCGTCCCTAACTCACTCTGGGGCCAACGTCCTGACTTTC.

The chain recombines TRBV29-1 with TRBJ2-7, with 7 bases that match TRBD1. The length of the CDR3 is 15 residues. CDR1 is SQVTM, CDR2 ANQGSEA, per germline. Trimming at V came to 6 bases and at J to 0 bases, leaving 11 bases not matched to a gene. CDR3 amino acids: CSVETGDTSSYEQYF. CDR3 sequence (DNA): TGCAGCGTGGAAACAGGGGACACGAGCTCCTACGAGCAGTACTTC.

This rearrangement joins TRBV7-6 to TRBJ1-4; tentatively, D is TRBD1 (5 bases). CDR1 and CDR2 (germline): SGHVS, FNYEAQ. V was shortened by 1 base and J by 6 bases, with 15 bases between the two germline ends. This CDR3 is 16 amino acids long. CDR3 DNA sequence: TGTGCCAGCAGCTTAGGAGGGACGGAACTAGATGAAAAACTGTTTTTT. It codes for CASSLGGTELDEKLFF.

This chain connects TRBV7-9 to TRBJ2-7; the match to TRBD1 covers 8 bases. The CDR3 is 14 amino acids. The J segment lost 2 bases and the V segment lost 5 bases, leaving 5 bases of the junction unmatched. Germline V gene lookup returns CDR1 SEHNR and CDR2 FQNEAQ (reference sequence). CDR3 in DNA: TGTGCCAGCAGCCCCAGACAGGGGCCCTACGAGCAGTACTTC. Amino acid sequence: CASSPRQGPYEQYF.